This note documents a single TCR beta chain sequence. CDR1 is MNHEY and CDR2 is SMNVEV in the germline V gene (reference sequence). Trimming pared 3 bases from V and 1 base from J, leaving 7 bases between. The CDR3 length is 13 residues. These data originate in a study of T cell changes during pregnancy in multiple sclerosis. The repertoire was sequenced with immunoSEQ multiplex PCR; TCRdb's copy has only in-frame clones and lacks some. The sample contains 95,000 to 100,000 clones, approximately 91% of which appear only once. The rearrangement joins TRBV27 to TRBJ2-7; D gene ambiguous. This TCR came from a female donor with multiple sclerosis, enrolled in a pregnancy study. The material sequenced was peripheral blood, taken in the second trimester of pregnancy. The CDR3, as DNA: TGTGCCAGCAGTTTCGCAGGTTCCTACGAGCAGTACTTC. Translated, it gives CASSFAGSYEQYF.